The 12 T cell receptor beta chains reported below all come from one sample, sequenced in a study of T cells in Graves' hyperthyroidism and ophthalmopathy (dated by TCRdb to the late 2010s). The library was generated by multiplex PCR. Instrument on record: Illumina HiSeq 2000. TCR beta CDR3 regions were amplified from RNA transcripts. A first-round RT-PCR of the TCR CDR3 used the HTBI primer set with the Qiagen OneStep RT-PCR kit. The public reads were run again by TCRdb, first through fastp at Q25 and then through MiXCR, and only productive beta chains were kept. Here each entry gathers all rows of one CDR3 protein and keeps the most common genes and DNA. For this sample there are 550,000 to 800,000 distinct CDR3 sequences; about 16% appear just once. The ten largest clones represent under 9.5% of the sample. The sample was blood. Source of these receptors: a man aged 18 to 35 with Graves' hyperthyroidism.

J is TRBJ2-2 and V is TRBV19, with D perhaps TRBD1 or TRBD2 (7 bases each). CDR3 length: 16 residues. The V end lost 3 bases, the J end lost 6 bases, and 17 bases lay between the germline ends. Germline lookup yields CDR1 LNHDA and CDR2 SQIVND (reference sequence). The DNA for the CDR3 is TGTGCCAGTAGTATCAAGACAGGGAGGGTCGCCGGGGAGCTGTTTTTT. Translated, it gives CASSIKTGRVAGELFF.

V usage is TRBV6-1 and J usage is TRBJ2-3, with D possibly TRBD1 on 5 matching bases. CDR3 length: 15 amino acids. The V end was cut by 4 bases, the J end by 3 bases, with 14 bases between. CDR1 is MNHNS, CDR2 SASEGT, per germline. CDR3 DNA: TGTGCCAGCAGTGCGTCAGGGTACGAGACAGATACGCAGTATTTT. This translates into CASSASGYETDTQYF.

There are many counts of this clonotype. V and J are TRBV7-6 and TRBJ2-3, with D perhaps matching TRBD2 (5 bases). The V end lost 8 bases, the J end lost 2 bases, and 11 bases lay between the germline ends. The length of the CDR3 is 13 residues. Per the germline V gene, CDR1 is SGHVS and CDR2 is FNYEAQ. CDR3 in DNA: TGTGCCAGCCCCCTGGAGGCCACAGATACGCAGTATTTT. As protein: CASPLEATDTQYF.

The chain links TRBV30 to TRBJ1-1; D possibly corresponds to TRBD1 (6 bases). Per the germline V gene, CDR1 is GTSNPN and CDR2 is SVGIG (reference sequence). V shed 3 bases and J shed 5 bases, with 16 bases lying between them. This CDR3 has 14 amino acids. The DNA of the CDR3 is TGTGCCTGGAGCGCCGGACAGTTTGTAACTGAAGCTTTCTTT. Amino acids: CAWSAGQFVTEAFF.

The chain joins TRBV6-2 or TRBV6-3 to TRBJ1-5, with 7 bases aligning to TRBD1. Looked up from germline, CDR1 is MNHEY and CDR2 is SVGEGT. Trimming at V came to 6 bases and at J to 6 bases, leaving 11 bases not matched to a gene. This CDR3 comprises 15 residues. The CDR3 DNA reads as TGTGCCAGCAGCCTCACTCGACAGGGCGGTCAGCCCCAGCATTTT. Its translation is CASSLTRQGGQPQHF.

The CDR3 region is CSAGWTNQETQYF. CDR3 DNA: TGCAGTGCTGGGTGGACGAATCAAGAGACCCAGTACTTC. This chain links TRBV20-1 with TRBJ2-5, with unresolved D. The CDR3 runs to 13 residues. CDR1 DFQATT and CDR2 SNEGSKA come from the germline V gene (reference sequence). Trimming stripped 5 bases from V and 2 bases from J, with 12 bases between.

The chain is built from TRBV28 and TRBJ1-4; D gene unclear. The CDR3 is made up of 20 amino acids. Looked up from germline, CDR1 is MDHEN and CDR2 is SYDVKM. V lost 3 bases and J 5 bases, leaving 28 bases between the germline ends. The CDR3 spells CASSFSRSEGVAGWNEKLFF. In DNA form, the CDR3 reads TGTGCCAGCAGTTTCAGTCGATCTGAGGGAGTCGCGGGGTGGAATGAAAAACTGTTTTTT.

The genes are TRBV27 and TRBJ2-2; D not resolved. V gave up 7 bases and J gave up 4 bases, with 10 bases separating them. The CDR3 is 13 amino acids. Germline assignment: CDR1 MNHEY and CDR2 SMNVEV (reference sequence). The CDR3 protein is CASTRLPTGELFF. Here the CDR3 DNA reads TGTGCCAGCACCCGACTCCCCACCGGGGAGCTGTTTTTT.

The gene calls are TRBV6-1 and TRBJ2-4; unclear D gene. With 7 bases removed from V and 1 base from J, the gap between germline ends came to 14 bases. The CDR3 runs to 15 residues. CDR1 and CDR2 (germline): MNHNS, SASEGT. CDR3 loop: CASTRPRTAKNIQYF. The CDR3 DNA reads as TGTGCCAGCACCCGACCCCGGACGGCCAAAAACATTCAGTACTTC.

V and J are TRBV7-8 and TRBJ2-3; unclear D gene. Germline V gene lookup returns CDR1 SGHVS and CDR2 FQNEAQ. This CDR3 has 11 residues. V was pared by 5 bases and J by 11 bases, with 11 bases between. CDR3: CASSPGPEQYF. DNA of the CDR3: TGTGCCAGCAGCCCAGGCCCAGAGCAGTATTTT.

This sequence joins TRBV5-1 and TRBJ2-7, with D perhaps matching TRBD1 (6 bases). Germline V gene lookup returns CDR1 SGHRS and CDR2 YFSETQ. The V end was cut by 4 bases, the J end by 7 bases, with 15 bases between. This CDR3 is 13 amino acids long. CDR3 loop: CASSQDPRGEQYF. As DNA, the CDR3 is TGCGCCAGCAGCCAAGATCCCAGGGGAGAGCAGTACTTC.

The genes are TRBV9 and TRBJ2-1; perhaps TRBD2 as D (5 bases). The CDR3 extends over 14 amino acids. The V end was cut by 2 bases, the J end by 5 bases, with 11 bases between. Germline lookup yields CDR1 SGDLS and CDR2 YYNGEE. CDR3 loop: CASSVGRGDNEQFF. The CDR3 nucleotides are TGTGCCAGCAGCGTGGGTCGGGGTGACAATGAGCAGTTCTTC.